The 10 T cell receptor beta chains given below trace back to one sample, sequenced in a study of beta chain features in type 1 diabetes. Regarding the study as a whole: Within each of all four CD4+ subsets, Type 1 diabetes patients had TCRB CDR3s that were moderately but significantly shorter.

Expressed TCRB transcripts were sequenced because the isolated RNA had all been reverse transcribed beforehand. Measured with immunoSEQ multiplex PCR; TCRdb has only the in-frame clones, and not every one. The data contain 600,000 to 700,000 clones, 9.5% to 15% of them singletons. The antigens these receptors bind are not known. Specimen: naive CD4+ T cells from blood. Source of these receptors: a man aged 25-45 years with type 1 diabetes.

This clone occurred a few times. Distinct nucleotide sequences in the sample also encode this CDR3. This rearrangement joins TRBV7-2 to TRBJ2-5; D might be TRBD2 (5 bases). V lost 6 bases to trimming and J lost 6 bases, with 17 bases between them. Germline values: CDR1 SGHTA, CDR2 FQGNSA. The CDR3 sequence is 14 residues long. CDR3 residues: CASSFGPGGKTQYF. CDR3 coding DNA: TGTGCCAGCAGTTTTGGGCCAGGAGGAAAGACCCAGTACTTC.

This clone was detected a few times. The V call is TRBV4-3, the J call TRBJ1-3; D not certain. The CDR3 runs 14 residues. V lost 3 bases and J lost 2, with 8 bases in between. Germline V gene sequence: CDR1 LGHNA, CDR2 YSLEER. CDR3 in DNA: TGCGCCAGCAGCCATTCGGAAGCTGGAAACACCATATATTTT. Translating gives CASSHSEAGNTIYF.

The chain is built from TRBV13 and TRBJ1-1; 7 nucleotides match TRBD1. Germline trimming cut 5 bases from V and 5 bases from J; bases unmatched to any gene: 11. The CDR3 runs 15 residues. Germline V gene lookup returns CDR1 PRHDT and CDR2 FYEKMQ (reference sequence). CDR3 bases: TGTGCCAGCAGCCGTATTGACAGGGTACGGACTGAAGCTTTCTTT. It translates to CASSRIDRVRTEAFF.

The chain has TRBV29-1 and TRBJ1-2; D perhaps matches TRBD1 (6 bases). There are 11 residues in the CDR3. The germline V gene has CDR1 SQVTM and CDR2 ANQGSEA. V dropped 4 bases and J dropped 14 bases, with 17 bases sitting between them. The CDR3 sequence is CSVVGNREWTF. CDR3 sequence (DNA): TGCAGCGTTGTGGGTAACAGGGAGTGGACCTTC. The full variable domain, rest sourced from reference TRBV29-1 and TRBJ1-2, is SAVISQKPSRDICQRGTSLTIQCQVDSQVTMMFWYRQQPGQSLTLIATANQGSEATYESGFVIDKFPISRPNLTFSTLTVSNMSPEDSSIYLCSVVGNREWTFGSGTRLTVV.

This clone was seen a few times. This sequence joins TRBV7-2 and TRBJ2-7, with 8 positions matching TRBD1. Unmatched junction bases numbered 4, after V lost 5 bases and J lost 4 bases. From germline, CDR1 is SGHTA and CDR2 FQGNSA. The CDR3 extends over 13 amino acids. As DNA, the CDR3 is TGTGCCAGCAGCCGACAGGGGTTTTACGAGCAGTACTTC. This gives the protein CASSRQGFYEQYF.

The V call is TRBV27, the J call TRBJ1-5; the D is unclear. The CDR3 is made up of 15 amino acids. Germline CDR1 reads MNHEY; CDR2 reads SMNVEV (reference sequence). Deletions cut 6 bases from V and 2 bases from J, with 14 bases between. The CDR3 coding sequence is TGTGCCAGCAGAACGAAAAATTTTGGCAATCAGCCCCAGCATTTT. It translates to CASRTKNFGNQPQHF.

This clone has a handful of counts. The V call is TRBV2, the J call TRBJ1-6; 8 bases map to TRBD1. This CDR3 contains 15 residues. CDR1 and CDR2 (germline): SNHLY, FYNNEI. J lost 8 bases, V lost 3 bases, and 6 bases had no gene match. The chain's CDR3 is CASSERQGYDSPLHF. In DNA form, the CDR3 reads TGTGCCAGCAGTGAGAGACAGGGGTACGATTCACCCCTCCACTTT.

The chain uses TRBV14 and TRBJ2-1, with a weak D call TRBD2 (6 bases). This CDR3 has 15 residues. Germline V gene lookup returns CDR1 SGHDN and CDR2 FVKESK. Trimming cost V 3 bases and J 4 bases, with 13 bases left between them. CDR3: CASSQAAGYYNEQFF. DNA of the CDR3: TGTGCCAGCAGCCAGGCCGCGGGATATTACAATGAGCAGTTCTTC.

The V call is TRBV6-5, the J call TRBJ1-5; no definite D call. V gave up 2 bases and J gave up 5 bases, with 10 bases separating them. Germline V lookup: CDR1 MNHEY, CDR2 SVGAGI. The CDR3 extends over 14 amino acids. DNA for the CDR3: TGTGCCAGCAGTTACGGGCAGGAGGATCAGCCCCAGCATTTT. Translation: CASSYGQEDQPQHF.

This clone was observed a few times. The same CDR3 is also encoded by other DNA sequences in this sample. V usage is TRBV29-1 and J usage is TRBJ2-3; D gene unclear. Germline V gives CDR1 SQVTM, CDR2 ANQGSEA. The length of the CDR3 is 12 residues. V lost 3 bases, J lost 1 base, and 5 bases lay in between. The CDR3 protein is CSVEKGTDTQYF. Here the CDR3 DNA reads TGCAGCGTTGAGAAAGGCACAGATACGCAGTATTTT.